What follows are 25 T cell receptor beta chains derived from one specimen sequenced in a study of cytomegalovirus exposure and HLA in healthy donors. PCR amplification relied on 60 Vbeta primers (plus 13 Jbeta primers). Clones were sequenced by immunoSEQ multiplex PCR, and TCRdb holds only the in-frame ones, with some missing. There are about 190,000 clones in the sample; 65% to 75% occur only once, and more than 4% lies in the top ten. The specimen sequenced was PBMCs. The source is a man in his thirties or forties in good health and CMV-seropositive.

The chain employs TRBV4-1 and TRBJ2-6, with D unclear. The germline V gene encodes CDR1 MGHRA and CDR2 YSYEKL. The germline V and J ends were trimmed by 0 bases and 2 bases, with 8 bases remaining between them. This CDR3 is 16 amino acids long. This CDR3 is CASSQESRAGANVLTF. The CDR3 coding sequence is TGCGCCAGCAGCCAAGAAAGTCGGGCTGGGGCCAACGTCCTGACTTTC.

The V and J genes are TRBV18 and TRBJ1-5, with 12 bases aligning to TRBD1. Germline CDR1 is KGHSH and CDR2 is LQKENI. V shed 5 bases, J shed 6 bases, and the junction held 5 bases outside the gene matches. The CDR3 consists of 15 residues. CDR3 region: CASSTGTGGGQPQHF. The CDR3 nucleotides read TGTGCCAGCTCAACAGGGACAGGGGGCGGTCAGCCCCAGCATTTT.

This rearrangement joins TRBV18 to TRBJ1-2, with D possibly being TRBD1 (5 bases). Germline CDR1 is KGHSH and CDR2 is LQKENI. Trimming removed 3 bases at V and 3 bases at J, with 14 bases between. There are 15 residues in the CDR3. CDR3: CASSPSYSGDYGYTF. DNA of the CDR3: TGTGCCAGCTCACCTTCCTACTCGGGGGACTATGGCTACACCTTC.

This clone was seen only a few times. The chain links TRBV9 to TRBJ2-6; D remains ambiguous. This CDR3 is built from 16 residues. With 1 base removed from V and 2 bases from J, the gap between germline ends came to 10 bases. The germline V gene has CDR1 SGDLS and CDR2 YYNGEE. The CDR3 here is CASSVMVSTGANVLTF. Written as DNA, the CDR3 is TGTGCCAGCAGCGTAATGGTTAGCACTGGGGCCAACGTCCTGACTTTC.

The chain links TRBV5-1 to TRBJ2-1; 8 nucleotides align to TRBD1. CDR1 SGHRS and CDR2 YFSETQ come from the germline V gene. V shed 3 bases and J 6 bases; nucleotides not matched to a gene: 8. The CDR3 extends over 15 amino acids. CDR3 amino acids: CASSYGQGGFNEQFF. CDR3 nucleotide sequence: TGCGCCAGCAGCTATGGACAGGGTGGGTTCAATGAGCAGTTCTTC.

This chain uses TRBV2 with TRBJ2-2, with 11 bases identical to TRBD2. J was trimmed by 4 bases and V by 6 bases; bases with no gene match: 4. CDR1 and CDR2 from the germline V gene are SNHLY and FYNNEI. The CDR3 is 15 amino acids. Here the CDR3 reads CASSPLAGVTGELFF. The CDR3 region has the DNA TGTGCCAGCAGCCCACTAGCGGGAGTCACCGGGGAGCTGTTTTTT.

CDR3 residues: CASSEGLAGGFLQFF. The CDR3 nucleotides read TGTGCCAGCAGTGAGGGTCTAGCGGGGGGGTTCCTGCAGTTCTTC. The chain uses TRBV2 and TRBJ2-1, with 12 bases fitting TRBD2. Germline assignment: CDR1 SNHLY and CDR2 FYNNEI. Unmatched junction bases numbered 9, after V lost 3 bases and J lost 12 bases. The length of the CDR3 is 15 residues. Variable domain in full (rest from reference TRBV2 and TRBJ2-1): EPEVTQTPSHQVTQMGQEVILRCVPISNHLYFYWYRQILGQKVEFLVSFYNNEISEKSEIFDDQFSVERPDGSNFTLKIRSTKLEDSAMYFCASSEGLAGGFLQFFGPGTRLTVL.

The V gene is TRBV23-1, the J gene TRBJ1-2; the D is unclear. TRBV23-1 is assigned to the ORF class and has an uncertain function. CDR3 length equals 13 residues. The germline V and J ends were trimmed by 3 bases and 3 bases, with 8 bases remaining between them. The CDR3 nucleotides read TGCGCCAGCAGTCAGTCCTCTTACTATGGCTACACCTTC. Protein sequence: CASSQSSYYGYTF.

V and J are TRBV7-2 and TRBJ1-5; TRBD1 matches at 8 bases. Trimming cost V 6 bases and J 11 bases; bases outside gene matches: 12. The length of the CDR3 is 14 residues. Per germline, CDR1 SGHTA and CDR2 FQGNSA. CDR3 bases: TGTGCCAGCAGGACGGGACAGGCCGGTGGGGCCCAGCATTTT. Translated, it gives CASRTGQAGGAQHF. The whole variable domain, filled in from reference TRBV7-2 and TRBJ1-5, reads GAGVSQSPSNKVTEKGKDVELRCDPISGHTALYWYRQSLGQGLEFLIYFQGNSAPDKSGLPSDRFSAERTGGSVSTLTIQRTQQEDSAVYLCASRTGQAGGAQHFGDGTRLSIL.

The chain links TRBV7-9 to TRBJ2-7; D might be TRBD2 (6 bases). Trimming took 4 bases from V and 4 from J, leaving 14 bases between them. Germline V lookup: CDR1 SEHNR, CDR2 FQNEAQ (reference sequence). The CDR3 consists of 14 residues. CDR3 sequence reads: CASSSPGVTYEQYF. Here the CDR3 DNA reads TGTGCCAGCAGCTCACCGGGAGTAACATACGAGCAGTACTTC.

The V gene is TRBV30, the J gene TRBJ2-3; the match to TRBD2 covers 10 bases. J gave up 0 bases and V 0 bases, and 6 bases lay outside the gene matches. The CDR3 totals 17 residues. The germline CDR1 and CDR2 sequences are GTSNPN and SVGIG (reference sequence). The chain's CDR3 is CAWSVPRTSGSTDTQYF. CDR3 coding DNA: TGTGCCTGGAGTGTACCCCGGACTAGCGGCAGCACAGATACGCAGTATTTT.

The chain recombines TRBV18 with TRBJ2-2, with 8 bases matching TRBD2. Germline lookup yields CDR1 KGHSH and CDR2 LQKENI. This CDR3 is built from 14 residues. V was pared by 8 bases and J by 1 base, with 3 bases of the junction left unmatched. The CDR3 region has the DNA TGTGCCAGCCCGGGACTAGAGAACACCGGGGAGCTGTTTTTT. It translates to CASPGLENTGELFF.

This clone was recorded only once. The chain carries TRBV4-3 and TRBJ2-2; D not certain. Germline CDR1 reads LGHNA; CDR2 reads YSLEER. CDR3 length equals 15 residues. The ends were cut back, 3 bases at V and 1 base at J, with 9 bases in the middle. CDR3 bases: TGCGCCAGCAGCCAGTCGTACGGGAACACCGGGGAGCTGTTTTTT. It yields the protein CASSQSYGNTGELFF.

The chain has TRBV7-2 and TRBJ1-5, with a weak D call TRBD1 (6 bases). V was pared by 5 bases and J by 0 bases, with 17 bases between. Germline V gene lookup returns CDR1 SGHTA and CDR2 FQGNSA. The CDR3 runs to 17 residues. The CDR3 sequence is CASSVGQGLYSNQPQHF. The DNA of the CDR3 is TGTGCCAGCAGCGTGGGGCAGGGGCTTTATAGCAATCAGCCCCAGCATTTT.

The chain has TRBV29-1 and TRBJ2-6; tentatively, D is TRBD1 (6 bases). Trimming left V 4 bases short and J 4 bases short, with 11 bases between. CDR3 length equals 14 residues. Germline-derived CDR1 and CDR2 are SQVTM and ANQGSEA. The CDR3 nucleotides are TGCAGCGTTGCACAGGGTGTGGGGGCCAACGTCCTGACTTTC. Protein sequence: CSVAQGVGANVLTF.

This chain links TRBV7-2 with TRBJ1-5, with TRBD1 matching over 11 bases. V trimming: 4 bases; J trimming: 5 bases; junction bases outside the gene matches: 4. This CDR3 is 15 amino acids long. The germline gives CDR1 SGHTA, CDR2 FQGNSA. CDR3 sequence reads: CASSWGQGGDQPQHF. The CDR3 nucleotides are TGTGCCAGCAGCTGGGGACAGGGGGGGGATCAGCCCCAGCATTTT.

The chain couples TRBV5-8 to TRBJ2-5; D possibly corresponds to TRBD2 (5 bases). V was trimmed by 0 bases and J by 7 bases, leaving 16 bases between them. The CDR3 has 15 residues. The germline CDR1 and CDR2 sequences are SGHTS and YDEGEE. CDR3 residues: CASSLALGGPGTQYF. The CDR3 region has the DNA TGTGCCAGCAGCTTGGCCCTTGGCGGGCCGGGGACCCAGTACTTC.

V is TRBV11-3 and J is TRBJ2-3, with 12 nucleotides matching TRBD2. J gave up 1 base and V 2 bases, and 10 bases lay outside the gene matches. The CDR3 contains 19 residues. In germline, CDR1 is SGHNT, CDR2 YENEEA. The CDR3 loop is CASSLRGSSGRAGTDTQYF. CDR3 DNA sequence: TGTGCCAGCAGCTTACGAGGGTCTAGCGGGAGGGCCGGCACAGATACGCAGTATTTT.

The count of this clone is one. This chain links TRBV25-1 with TRBJ2-3, with TRBD2 matching over 7 bases. This CDR3 is built from 15 residues. V shed 0 bases, J shed 4 bases, and the junction held 4 bases outside the gene matches. Germline V CDR1 and CDR2: MGHDK, SYGVNS. The CDR3 nucleotides are TGTGCCAGCAGTGAATACGGGGGGACGGCAGATACGCAGTATTTT. It translates to CASSEYGGTADTQYF.

This sequence joins TRBV9 and TRBJ2-3; the match to TRBD2 covers 8 bases. CDR3 length: 15 residues. V was clipped by 4 bases and J by 2 bases; unmatched bases: 6. CDR1 SGDLS and CDR2 YYNGEE come from the germline V gene. The CDR3 loop is CASSFSGIVTDTQYF. CDR3 coding DNA: TGTGCCAGCAGCTTTAGCGGGATTGTCACAGATACGCAGTATTTT.

This chain uses TRBV10-1 with TRBJ2-4; D is perhaps TRBD2 (6 bases). The V gene lost 11 bases and the J gene lost 0 bases, with 20 bases spanning the gap. CDR1 and CDR2 (germline): WNHNN, SYGVQD (reference sequence). This CDR3 region has 16 residues. CDR3: CAGGILGLVAKNIQYF. CDR3 bases: TGCGCCGGGGGGATACTAGGCCTGGTAGCCAAAAACATTCAGTACTTC.

This chain joins TRBV6-5 and TRBJ1-2, with 10 nucleotides matching TRBD1. With 5 bases clipped from V and 7 bases from J, the junction kept 10 bases outside the gene matches. The CDR3 contains 15 residues. CDR1 is MNHEY, CDR2 SVGAGI, per germline. CDR3 loop: CASSGTGTGASGYTF. The DNA of the CDR3 is TGTGCCAGCAGTGGGACCGGGACAGGGGCCAGTGGCTACACCTTC.

This chain links TRBV6-5 with TRBJ2-1; weak D call: TRBD1 (6 bases). The CDR3 contains 14 residues. The V and J ends lost 6 bases and 9 bases respectively, with 18 bases between them. Germline CDR1 is MNHEY and CDR2 is SVGAGI. The CDR3 DNA reads as TGTGCCAGCAGCCTTGGGGGCCCCCCCAGTGAGCAGTTCTTC. Protein sequence: CASSLGGPPSEQFF.

The V gene is TRBV2, the J gene TRBJ2-7; TRBD2 agrees at 10 bases. Germline V CDR1 and CDR2: SNHLY, FYNNEI. V lost 5 bases, J lost 7 bases, and 8 bases stayed unmatched. This CDR3 region has 14 residues. The CDR3 spells CASSPGTSVQEQYF. The CDR3, as DNA: TGTGCCAGCAGTCCCGGGACTAGCGTGCAAGAGCAGTACTTC. Supplemented by reference TRBV2 and TRBJ2-7, the full variable domain reads EPEVTQTPSHQVTQMGQEVILRCVPISNHLYFYWYRQILGQKVEFLVSFYNNEISEKSEIFDDQFSVERPDGSNFTLKIRSTKLEDSAMYFCASSPGTSVQEQYFGPGTRLTVT.

This rearrangement joins TRBV6-6 to TRBJ1-1; D is uncertain. V was shortened by 6 bases and J by 7 bases, with 12 bases between the two germline ends. CDR3 length: 12 amino acids. CDR1 is MNHNY and CDR2 is SVGAGI in the germline V gene (reference sequence). The CDR3 sequence is CASSPGEFEAFF. In nucleotides, the CDR3 is TGTGCCAGCAGCCCCGGGGAGTTTGAAGCTTTCTTT.